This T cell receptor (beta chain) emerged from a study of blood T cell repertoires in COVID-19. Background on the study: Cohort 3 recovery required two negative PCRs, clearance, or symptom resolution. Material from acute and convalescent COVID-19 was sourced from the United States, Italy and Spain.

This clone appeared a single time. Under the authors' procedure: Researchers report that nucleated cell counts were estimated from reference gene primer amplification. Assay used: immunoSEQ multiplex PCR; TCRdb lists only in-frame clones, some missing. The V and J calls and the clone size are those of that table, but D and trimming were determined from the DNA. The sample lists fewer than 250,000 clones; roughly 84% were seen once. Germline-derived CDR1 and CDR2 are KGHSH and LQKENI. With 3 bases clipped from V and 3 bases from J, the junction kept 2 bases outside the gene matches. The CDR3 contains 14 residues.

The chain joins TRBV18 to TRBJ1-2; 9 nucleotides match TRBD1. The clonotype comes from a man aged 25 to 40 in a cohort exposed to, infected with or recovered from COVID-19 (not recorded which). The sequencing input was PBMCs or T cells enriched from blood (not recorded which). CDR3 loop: CASSPDRGYYGYTF. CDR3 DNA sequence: TGTGCCAGCTCACCCGACAGGGGGTACTATGGCTACACCTTC.